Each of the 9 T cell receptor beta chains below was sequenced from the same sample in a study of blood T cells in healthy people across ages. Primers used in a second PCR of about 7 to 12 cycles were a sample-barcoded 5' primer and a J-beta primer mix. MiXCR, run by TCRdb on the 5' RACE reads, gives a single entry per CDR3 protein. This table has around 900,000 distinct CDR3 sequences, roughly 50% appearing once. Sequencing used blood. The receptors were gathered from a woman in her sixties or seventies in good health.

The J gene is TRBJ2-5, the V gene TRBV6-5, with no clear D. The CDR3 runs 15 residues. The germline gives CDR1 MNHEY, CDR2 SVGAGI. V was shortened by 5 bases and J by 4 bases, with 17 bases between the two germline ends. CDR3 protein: CASSPRNVVAETQYF. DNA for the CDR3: TGTGCCAGCAGTCCCCGAAACGTGGTGGCAGAGACCCAGTACTTC.

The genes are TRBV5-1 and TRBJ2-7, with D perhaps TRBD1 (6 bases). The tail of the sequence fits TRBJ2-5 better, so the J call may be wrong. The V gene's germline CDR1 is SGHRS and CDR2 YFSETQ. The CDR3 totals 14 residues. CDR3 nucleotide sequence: TGCGCCAGCAGCTTGGATGTAGGGGGAGAGACCCAGTACTTC. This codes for CASSLDVGGETQYF.

CDR3 bases: TGTGCCAGCGCGGGACAGTCGAACACCGGGGAGCTGTTTTTT. Protein: CASAGQSNTGELFF. This chain connects TRBV2 to TRBJ2-2; D might be TRBD1 (7 bases). The ends were cut back, 8 bases at V and 0 bases at J, with 10 bases in the middle. Germline CDR1 and CDR2: SNHLY and FYNNEI. The CDR3 contains 14 residues.

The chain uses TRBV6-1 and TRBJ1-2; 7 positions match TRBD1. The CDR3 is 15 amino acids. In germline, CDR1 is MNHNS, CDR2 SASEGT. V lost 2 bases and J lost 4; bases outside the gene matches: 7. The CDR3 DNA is TGTGCCAGCAGTGAACTTTCAGGGGGTATCTATGGCTACACCTTC. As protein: CASSELSGGIYGYTF.

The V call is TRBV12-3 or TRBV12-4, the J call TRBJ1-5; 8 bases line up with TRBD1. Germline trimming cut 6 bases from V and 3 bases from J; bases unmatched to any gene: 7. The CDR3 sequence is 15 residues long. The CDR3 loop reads CASSGGQVYNQPQHF. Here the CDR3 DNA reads TGTGCCAGCAGCGGGGGACAGGTTTACAATCAGCCCCAGCATTTT.

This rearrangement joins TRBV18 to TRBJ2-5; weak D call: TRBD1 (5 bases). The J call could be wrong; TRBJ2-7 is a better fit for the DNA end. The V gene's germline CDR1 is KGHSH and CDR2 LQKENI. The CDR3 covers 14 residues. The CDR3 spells CASSLRQGHNEQYF. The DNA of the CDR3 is TGTGCCAGCTCCCTACGGCAGGGTCACAACGAGCAGTACTTC.

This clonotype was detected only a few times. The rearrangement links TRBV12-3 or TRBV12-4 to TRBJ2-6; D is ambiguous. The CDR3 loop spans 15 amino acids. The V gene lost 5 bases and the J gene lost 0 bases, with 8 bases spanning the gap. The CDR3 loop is CASSGRYSGANVLTF. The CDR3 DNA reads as TGTGCCAGCAGTGGACGGTACTCTGGGGCCAACGTCCTGACTTTC.

The CDR3 sequence is CASSLEGLAGGLGELFF. CDR3 bases: TGTGCCAGCAGCCTAGAGGGACTAGCGGGAGGACTTGGGGAGCTGTTTTTT. The chain employs TRBV5-6 and TRBJ2-2, with TRBD2 matching over 15 bases. Losses at the gene ends were 4 bases for V and 8 bases for J; bases not matched to a gene: 9. The CDR3 totals 17 residues. Germline CDR1 is SGHDT and CDR2 is YYEEEE.

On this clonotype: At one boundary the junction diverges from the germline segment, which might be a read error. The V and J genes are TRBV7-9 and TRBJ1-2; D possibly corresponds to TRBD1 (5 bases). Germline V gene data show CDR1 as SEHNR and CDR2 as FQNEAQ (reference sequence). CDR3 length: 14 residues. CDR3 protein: CASSPGDGNYDYTF. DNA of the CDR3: TGTGCCAGCAGCCCGGGGGACGGTAACTATGACTACACCTTC.